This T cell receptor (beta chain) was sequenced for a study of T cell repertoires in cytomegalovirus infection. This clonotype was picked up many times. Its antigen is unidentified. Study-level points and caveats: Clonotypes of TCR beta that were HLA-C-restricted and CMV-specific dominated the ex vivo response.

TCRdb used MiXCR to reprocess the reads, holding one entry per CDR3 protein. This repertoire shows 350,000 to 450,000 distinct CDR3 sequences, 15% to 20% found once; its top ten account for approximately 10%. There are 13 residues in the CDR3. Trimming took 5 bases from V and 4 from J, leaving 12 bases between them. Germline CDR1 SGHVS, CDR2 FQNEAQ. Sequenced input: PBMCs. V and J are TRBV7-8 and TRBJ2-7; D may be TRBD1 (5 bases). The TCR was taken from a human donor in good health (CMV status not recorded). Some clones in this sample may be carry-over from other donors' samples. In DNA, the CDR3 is TGTGCCAGCAGCCCCCAACAGGCTTACGAGCAGTACTTC. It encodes CASSPQQAYEQYF.